Below, 14 T cell receptor beta chains from the same sample are listed, as sequenced in a study of blood T cell repertoires in COVID-19. Only in-frame clones appear in the TCRdb table, and some are missing; sequencing was by immunoSEQ multiplex PCR. The data contain approximately 82,000 clones, around 80% of them seen just once; the ten biggest clones take up approximately 15%. Sequencing used peripheral blood. These receptors were collected from a woman aged 55-69 years with acute or convalescent COVID-19.

This clone was counted a single time. The genes are TRBV6-4 and TRBJ1-2; 7 bases agree with TRBD1. CDR1 and CDR2 from the germline V gene are MRHNA and SNTAGT. Trimming cost V 3 bases and J 1 base; bases outside gene matches: 11. The CDR3 consists of 17 residues. CDR3 DNA sequence: TGTGCCAGCAGTGAAAGACAGGGAATGCCACGTAACTATGGCTACACCTTC. Its translation: CASSERQGMPRNYGYTF.

This rearrangement joins TRBV7-9 to TRBJ2-5; D not resolved. CDR3 length: 14 amino acids. Trimming pared 5 bases from V and 4 bases from J, leaving 14 bases between. CDR1 and CDR2 (germline): SEHNR, FQNEAQ (reference sequence). CDR3 sequence reads: CASSGPGSAETQYF. The DNA of the CDR3 is TGTGCCAGCAGCGGGCCTGGCTCGGCAGAGACCCAGTACTTC.

The rearrangement uses TRBV5-4 and TRBJ2-3; 12 nucleotides match TRBD2. V lost 2 bases to trimming and J lost 7 bases; unmatched junction nucleotides: 11. There are 17 residues in the CDR3. The V gene's germline CDR1 is SGHNT and CDR2 YYREEE (reference sequence). The CDR3 here is CASSFPTSGRSTNTQYF. CDR3 nucleotides: TGTGCCAGCAGCTTTCCGACTAGCGGGAGATCGACGAATACGCAGTATTTT. Full variable domain (outside the CDR3, taken from reference TRBV5-4 and TRBJ2-3): ETGVTQSPTHLIKTRGQQVTLRCSSQSGHNTVSWYQQALGQGPQFIFQYYREEENGRGNFPPRFSGLQFPNYSSELNVNALELDDSALYLCASSFPTSGRSTNTQYFGPGTRLTVL.

This chain uses TRBV6-5 with TRBJ1-1; the D is unclear. V lost 5 bases and J lost 0, with 4 bases in between. The CDR3 spans 12 residues. The germline gives CDR1 MNHEY, CDR2 SVGAGI. CDR3 coding DNA: TGTGCCAGCAGTCAATTGAACACTGAAGCTTTCTTT. This encodes CASSQLNTEAFF.

The J gene is TRBJ2-5, the V gene TRBV5-4; 10 nucleotides align to TRBD2. The CDR3 length is 15 residues. Germline CDR1 reads SGHNT; CDR2 reads YYREEE (reference sequence). Unmatched junction bases numbered 6, after V lost 2 bases and J lost 5 bases. The CDR3 loop is CASSFEAGGRETQYF. CDR3 DNA: TGTGCCAGCAGCTTCGAAGCGGGGGGGAGGGAGACCCAGTACTTC.

This chain links TRBV11-3 with TRBJ2-7; D is ambiguous. CDR3 size: 11 residues. V was trimmed by 4 bases and J by 3 bases, leaving 4 bases between them. CDR1 is SGHNT and CDR2 is YENEEA in the germline V gene. This CDR3 reads CASSSGYEQYF. The CDR3 nucleotides are TGTGCCAGCAGCTCCGGCTACGAGCAGTACTTC. Full variable domain (outside the CDR3, taken from reference TRBV11-3 and TRBJ2-7): EAGVVQSPRYKIIEKKQPVAFWCNPISGHNTLYWYLQNLGQGPELLIRYENEEAVDDSQLPKDRFSAERLKGVDSTLKIQPAELGDSAVYLCASSSGYEQYFGPGTRLTVT.

J is TRBJ2-1 and V is TRBV11-3, with D perhaps TRBD2 (6 bases). Germline lookup yields CDR1 SGHNT and CDR2 YENEEA. This CDR3 region has 13 residues. Trimming cost V 4 bases and J 9 bases, with 13 bases left between them. The CDR3, as DNA: TGTGCCAGCAGCTGGGTGGGGGGAGTTGAGCAGTTCTTC. Amino acid sequence: CASSWVGGVEQFF.

This clone was counted only a few times. The chain links TRBV19 to TRBJ2-1; the match to TRBD1 covers 9 bases. Germline lookup yields CDR1 LNHDA and CDR2 SQIVND (reference sequence). J gave up 8 bases and V 3 bases, and 5 bases lay outside the gene matches. The CDR3 runs 14 residues. CDR3 nucleotides: TGTGCCAGTAGTATGGACAGGGGATGGCATGAGCAGTTCTTC. Translating it yields CASSMDRGWHEQFF. The variable domain in full, completed from reference TRBV19 and TRBJ2-1, reads DGGITQSPKYLFRKEGQNVTLSCEQNLNHDAMYWYRQDPGQGLRLIYYSQIVNDFQKGDIAEGYSVSREKKESFPLTVTSAQKNPTAFYLCASSMDRGWHEQFFGPGTRLTVL.

This chain links TRBV3-1 (or the pseudogene TRBV3-2) with TRBJ1-2, with D hard to call. Per the germline V gene, CDR1 is LGHDT and CDR2 is YNNKEL (reference sequence). This CDR3 has 13 amino acids. Trimming left V 3 bases short and J 4 bases short, with 9 bases between. Here the CDR3 reads CASSQSKIYGYTF. The CDR3, as DNA: TGTGCCAGCAGCCAGAGTAAGATCTATGGCTACACCTTC.

This clone was observed a single time. The genes are TRBV30 and TRBJ1-5, with D hard to call. The V end was cut by 2 bases, the J end by 2 bases, with 13 bases between. The CDR3 contains 15 residues. Looked up from germline, CDR1 is GTSNPN and CDR2 is SVGIG (reference sequence). CDR3 nucleotides: TGTGCCTGGAGTCCACTCACGGTAGGCAATCAGCCCCAGCATTTT. This sequence encodes CAWSPLTVGNQPQHF.

The chain links TRBV5-1 to TRBJ1-1, with D possibly being TRBD1 (5 bases). Germline V gene sequence: CDR1 SGHRS, CDR2 YFSETQ. The CDR3 runs 15 residues. Trimming removed 0 bases at V and 5 bases at J, with 14 bases between. The CDR3 protein is CASSLEGPGGTEAFF. Written as DNA, the CDR3 is TGCGCCAGCAGCTTGGAGGGGCCGGGAGGGACTGAAGCTTTCTTT. Supplemented by reference TRBV5-1 and TRBJ1-1, the full variable domain reads KAGVTQTPRYLIKTRGQQVTLSCSPISGHRSVSWYQQTPGQGLQFLFEYFSETQRNKGNFPGRFSGRQFSNSRSEMNVSTLELGDSALYLCASSLEGPGGTEAFFGQGTRLTVV.

This clone was seen more than once but under ten times. This chain links TRBV6-5 with TRBJ1-2; unclear D gene. CDR1 is MNHEY, CDR2 SVGAGI, per germline. V was shortened by 8 bases and J by 4 bases, with 17 bases between the two germline ends. This CDR3 spans 14 amino acids. The CDR3 DNA is TGTGCCAGCTCCCGAGGCGGGATTCCCTATGGCTACACCTTC. Translated, it gives CASSRGGIPYGYTF.

CDR3 DNA: TGCGCCAGCAGCTTGGGTGCGGGAGCTGAAGCTTTCTTT. This encodes CASSLGAGAEAFF. This chain uses TRBV5-1 with TRBJ1-1; D unresolved. The CDR3 loop spans 13 amino acids. Germline-derived CDR1 and CDR2 are SGHRS and YFSETQ. V lost 0 bases and J 6 bases, leaving 9 bases between the germline ends.

This sequence joins TRBV29-1 and TRBJ1-1; 9 positions agree with TRBD1. The CDR3 is 13 residues long. Trimming took 6 bases from V and 4 from J; bases not matched to a gene: 6. In germline, CDR1 is SQVTM, CDR2 ANQGSEA. DNA of the CDR3: TGCAGCGTCGCTGACAGGGGGATCACTGAAGCTTTCTTT. Encoded protein: CSVADRGITEAFF.